A single sample is the source of the 14 T cell receptor beta chains below, sequenced in a study of cytomegalovirus exposure and HLA in healthy donors (dated by TCRdb to about 2017). The library was produced with the immunoSEQ multiplex PCR assay. Here the immuneACCESS table is served through TCRdb, limited to in-frame sequences with V and J called. Missing clones are a known gap in these copies; in checked studies unresolved V genes cover under half, and the rest lacks a known reason. The sample table holds over 200,000 clones, of which 88% were seen once. The ten largest make up around 3% of the sample. The sample was PBMCs. These receptors all stem from a woman younger than 35 in good health and CMV-seronegative.

The genes are TRBV15 and TRBJ2-7, with TRBD2 identical over 8 bases. Germline values: CDR1 LNHNV, CDR2 YYDKDF (reference sequence). Losses at the gene ends were 1 base for V and 3 bases for J; bases not matched to a gene: 2. The CDR3 is made up of 14 amino acids. This chain's CDR3 is CATSRGTSIYEQYF. CDR3 coding DNA: TGTGCCACCAGCAGAGGGACTAGCATCTACGAGCAGTACTTC.

V is TRBV14 and J is TRBJ1-1; perhaps TRBD1 as D (6 bases). V dropped 6 bases and J dropped 2 bases, with 10 bases sitting between them. Germline V gene lookup returns CDR1 SGHDN and CDR2 FVKESK. This CDR3 is built from 13 residues. CDR3 nucleotides: TGTGCCAGCAGACTACAGGGAAACACTGAAGCTTTCTTT. This translates into CASRLQGNTEAFF. The full variable domain, with the rest looked up from reference TRBV14 and TRBJ1-1, is EAGVTQFPSHSVIEKGQTVTLRCDPISGHDNLYWYRRVMGKEIKFLLHFVKESKQDESGMPNNRFLAERTGGTYSTLKVQPAELEDSGVYFCASRLQGNTEAFFGQGTRLTVV.

The rearrangement joins TRBV5-1 to TRBJ1-1; possible D gene TRBD1, 6 bases. Trimming took 0 bases from V and 2 from J, leaving 11 bases between them. The CDR3 is 15 amino acids. Germline values: CDR1 SGHRS, CDR2 YFSETQ. The CDR3: CASSLEQGRNTEAFF. The CDR3 DNA sequence: TGCGCCAGCAGCTTGGAACAGGGTAGAAACACTGAAGCTTTCTTT.

The chain links TRBV9 to TRBJ2-7; D is possibly TRBD1 (5 bases). V lost 2 bases and J lost 2, with 14 bases in between. In germline, CDR1 is SGDLS, CDR2 YYNGEE. The CDR3 runs to 15 residues. CDR3 in DNA: TGTGCCAGCAGCGTCGGTCCGGACACTACCTACGAGCAGTACTTC. It is translated as CASSVGPDTTYEQYF.

The J gene is TRBJ1-1, the V gene TRBV7-2; D gene uncertain. The V gene lost 1 base and the J gene lost 5 bases, with 8 bases spanning the gap. The CDR3 contains 13 residues. Germline lookup yields CDR1 SGHTA and CDR2 FQGNSA. The CDR3 region has the DNA TGTGCCAGCAGCTTAGTTGCGGGAACTGAAGCTTTCTTT. Translating gives CASSLVAGTEAFF.

The chain links TRBV9 to TRBJ2-3; the match to TRBD1 covers 8 bases. The CDR3 runs to 19 residues. CDR1 is SGDLS and CDR2 is YYNGEE in the germline V gene. V lost 0 bases, J lost 1 base, and 13 bases stayed unmatched. The CDR3 DNA follows: TGTGCCAGCAGCGTAGGTCACTTAGGGGAACAGGGGGGCACAGATACGCAGTATTTT. Translation gives CASSVGHLGEQGGTDTQYF.

The genes are TRBV21-1 and TRBJ2-7; TRBD2 is the table's D call, not checked against the DNA. TRBV21-1 is labeled a pseudogene. The CDR3 has 17 amino acids. CDR3: CASTPKGGDETFYEQYF. In nucleotides, the CDR3 is TGTGCCAGCACCCCCAAGGGAGGGGATGAAACCTTTTACGAGCAGTACTTC.

This clone came up once. The rearrangement joins TRBV6-1 to TRBJ1-1, with 10 bases matching TRBD1. With V trimmed by 7 bases and J by 3 bases, 5 bases remained unmatched. The V gene's germline CDR1 is MNHNS and CDR2 SASEGT. The length of the CDR3 is 14 residues. CDR3 in DNA: TGTGCCAGCACATGGGACAGGGGTTACACTGAAGCTTTCTTT. The encoded protein is CASTWDRGYTEAFF.

This chain uses TRBV6-1 with TRBJ2-4, with D perhaps matching TRBD1 (6 bases). Per the germline V gene, CDR1 is MNHNS and CDR2 is SASEGT. The CDR3 is 13 amino acids. V lost 6 bases and J 0 bases, leaving 6 bases between the germline ends. The CDR3 loop is CASRGQAKNIQYF. CDR3 nucleotide sequence: TGTGCCAGCAGGGGACAAGCCAAAAACATTCAGTACTTC.

The chain has TRBV28 and TRBJ2-5; the D is unclear. This CDR3 is 14 amino acids long. From germline, CDR1 is MDHEN and CDR2 SYDVKM. Trimming shortened V by 1 base and J by 5 bases, and 11 bases separated the two germline ends. CDR3 in amino acids: CASSLLIRQETQYF. DNA of the CDR3: TGTGCCAGCAGTTTATTAATCCGTCAGGAGACCCAGTACTTC.

As regards this clone: The junction shows a germline mismatch at one end, possibly a read error. V usage is TRBV6-6 and J usage is TRBJ1-1, with D maybe TRBD1 (5 bases). Germline values: CDR1 MNHNY, CDR2 SVGAGI (reference sequence). This CDR3 region has 10 residues. CDR3 in DNA: TGTGCCAGCAGTCTCCGCAGGGTCGTCTTT. Protein sequence: CASSLRRVVF.

The chain joins TRBV7-8 to TRBJ2-1, with 12 bases that match TRBD2. Trimming at V came to 5 bases and at J to 9 bases, leaving 5 bases not matched to a gene. Per germline, CDR1 SGHVS and CDR2 FQNEAQ. The CDR3 runs 14 residues. The CDR3 reads CASSQGLAGSEQFF. CDR3 bases: TGTGCCAGCAGCCAAGGACTAGCGGGAAGTGAGCAGTTCTTC.

This clone was recorded many times. The chain couples TRBV5-4 to TRBJ2-7; TRBD1 is a possible D gene (5 bases). Deletions cut 3 bases from V and 9 bases from J, with 10 bases between. The CDR3 is 11 residues long. Germline values: CDR1 SGHNT, CDR2 YYREEE (reference sequence). The CDR3 sequence is CASSSQGVQYF. The CDR3 DNA is TGTGCCAGCAGCTCTCAGGGTGTGCAGTACTTC.

V is TRBV9 and J is TRBJ2-2; 12 positions match TRBD1. The J segment lost 7 bases and the V segment lost 0 bases, leaving 13 bases of the junction unmatched. The CDR3 has 19 residues. Germline V CDR1 and CDR2: SGDLS, YYNGEE. The DNA of the CDR3 is TGTGCCAGCAGCGTAGCGGTGGGTGGGACAGGGGGCTTCGACGGGGAGCTGTTTTTT. This codes for CASSVAVGGTGGFDGELFF.